These T cell receptor beta chains were read from a single sample in a study of Ad26.COV2.S vaccination and SARS-CoV-2 variants. The data were produced by immunoSEQ multiplex PCR, yet TCRdb's version contains in-frame clones alone and is incomplete. This sample has about 350,000 clones, with around nine tenths found just once. Sequenced material: peripheral blood, taken in a trial of Ad26.COV2.S vaccine versus placebo. These receptors were obtained from a person aged 18-60 years who received the Ad26.COV2.S COVID-19 vaccine or a placebo. Each CDR3 is given with its conserved first and last residue. Fields, in order: V gene, J gene, CDR3 length, D gene, clone size, CDR3 protein, CDR3 DNA. A D gene is named only where the DNA matches it firmly. Clone size, where shown, is once, few, many, or a class for clones that have expanded.

TRBV6-5	TRBJ2-7	16	TRBD2	few	CASSYSAGGDYLEQYF	TGTGCCAGCAGTTACTCAGCGGGGGGTGATTATTTGGAGCAGTACTTC
TRBV27	TRBJ1-5	16	NA	NA	CASRPGGAGSNQPQHF	TGTGCCAGCAGGCCGGGGGGTGCAGGGAGCAATCAGCCCCAGCATTTT
TRBV11-2	TRBJ2-1	16	TRBD2	NA	CASTELAPSSYNEQFF	TGTGCCAGCACCGAACTAGCGCCGAGCTCCTACAATGAGCAGTTCTTC
TRBV6-4	TRBJ2-1	15	NA	NA	CASSASGTPYNEQFF	TGTGCCAGCAGTGCGTCCGGGACACCTTACAATGAGCAGTTCTTC
TRBV19	TRBJ1-4	15	TRBD1	few	CASSTAGTGPEKLFF	TGTGCCAGTAGTACCGCCGGGACAGGGCCTGAAAAACTGTTTTTT
TRBV27	TRBJ2-5	16	NA	NA	CASSLSWGEVGETQYF	TGTGCCAGCAGTTTATCTTGGGGGGAGGTCGGAGAGACCCAGTACTTC
TRBV7-9	TRBJ1-5	15	TRBD1	NA	CASSQGAPSNQPQHF	TGTGCCAGCAGCCAGGGGGCGCCGAGCAATCAGCCCCAGCATTTT
TRBV27	TRBJ1-1	16	TRBD1	few	CASSSRTGPTNTEAFF	TGTGCCAGCAGTTCCCGGACAGGGCCCACCAACACTGAAGCTTTCTTT
TRBV11-2	TRBJ1-2	12	NA	NA	CASSKEGNGYTF	TGTGCCAGCAGCAAGGAAGGGAATGGCTACACCTTC
TRBV19	TRBJ1-5	16	NA	NA	CASSKTGTYSNQPQHF	TGTGCCAGTAGTAAAACCGGGACATATAGCAATCAGCCCCAGCATTTT
TRBV6-4	TRBJ2-3	15	TRBD2	NA	CASSLLAGGPDTQYF	TGTGCCAGCAGCCTACTAGCGGGAGGCCCAGATACGCAGTATTTT